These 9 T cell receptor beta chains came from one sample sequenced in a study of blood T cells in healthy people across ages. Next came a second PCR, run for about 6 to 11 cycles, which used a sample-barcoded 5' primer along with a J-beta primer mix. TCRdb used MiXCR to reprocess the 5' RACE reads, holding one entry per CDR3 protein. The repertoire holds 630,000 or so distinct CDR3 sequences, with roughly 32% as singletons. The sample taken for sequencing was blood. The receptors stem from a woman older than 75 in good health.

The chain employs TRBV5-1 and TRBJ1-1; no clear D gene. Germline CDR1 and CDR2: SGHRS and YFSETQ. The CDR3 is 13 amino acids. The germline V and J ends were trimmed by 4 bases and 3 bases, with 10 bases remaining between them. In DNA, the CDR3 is TGCGCCAGCAGCCCGGACCCTTACACTGAAGCTTTCTTT. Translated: CASSPDPYTEAFF.

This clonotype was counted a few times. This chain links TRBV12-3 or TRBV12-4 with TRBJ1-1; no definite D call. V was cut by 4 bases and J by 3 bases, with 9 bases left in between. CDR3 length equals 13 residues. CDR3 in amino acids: CASSSPEYTEAFF. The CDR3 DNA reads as TGTGCCAGCAGTTCCCCGGAGTACACTGAAGCTTTCTTT.

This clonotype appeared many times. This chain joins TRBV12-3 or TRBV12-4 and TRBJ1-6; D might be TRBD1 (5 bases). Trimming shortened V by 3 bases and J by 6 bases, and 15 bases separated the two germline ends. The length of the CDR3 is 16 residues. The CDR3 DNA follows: TGTGCCAGCAGTTTCGGGACCAATGGTGGTAATTCACCCCTCCACTTT. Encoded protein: CASSFGTNGGNSPLHF.

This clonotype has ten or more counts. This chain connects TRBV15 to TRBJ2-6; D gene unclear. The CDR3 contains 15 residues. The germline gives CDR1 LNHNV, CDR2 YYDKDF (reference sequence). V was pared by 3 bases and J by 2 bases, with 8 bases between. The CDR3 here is CATSSRVAGANVLTF. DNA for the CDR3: TGTGCCACCAGCAGTAGGGTAGCTGGGGCCAACGTCCTGACTTTC. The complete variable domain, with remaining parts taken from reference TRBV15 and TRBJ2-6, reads DAMVIQNPRYQVTQFGKPVTLSCSQTLNHNVMYWYQQKSSQAPKLLFHYYDKDFNNEADTPDNFQSRRPNTSFCFLDIRSPGLGDTAMYLCATSSRVAGANVLTFGAGSRLTVL.

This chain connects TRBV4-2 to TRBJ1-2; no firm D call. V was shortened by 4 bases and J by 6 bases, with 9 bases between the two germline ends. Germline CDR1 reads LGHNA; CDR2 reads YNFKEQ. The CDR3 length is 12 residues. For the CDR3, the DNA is TGTGCCAGCAGCCCTCCACGCCATGGCTACACCTTC. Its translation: CASSPPRHGYTF.

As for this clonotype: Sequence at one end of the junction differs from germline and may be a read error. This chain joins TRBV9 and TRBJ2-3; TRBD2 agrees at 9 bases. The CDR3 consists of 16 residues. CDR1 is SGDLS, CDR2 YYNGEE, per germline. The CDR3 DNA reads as TGTGCCTGCAGCGTAGGACAAGGAGCGGGAGGAGATACGCAGTATTTT. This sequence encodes CACSVGQGAGGDTQYF.

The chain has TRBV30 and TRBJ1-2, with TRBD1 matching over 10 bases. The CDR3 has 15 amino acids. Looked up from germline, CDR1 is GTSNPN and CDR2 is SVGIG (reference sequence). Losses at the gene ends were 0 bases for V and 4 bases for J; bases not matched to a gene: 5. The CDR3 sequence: CAWSVRDRGGYGYTF. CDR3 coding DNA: TGTGCCTGGAGTGTAAGGGACAGGGGAGGCTATGGCTACACCTTC.

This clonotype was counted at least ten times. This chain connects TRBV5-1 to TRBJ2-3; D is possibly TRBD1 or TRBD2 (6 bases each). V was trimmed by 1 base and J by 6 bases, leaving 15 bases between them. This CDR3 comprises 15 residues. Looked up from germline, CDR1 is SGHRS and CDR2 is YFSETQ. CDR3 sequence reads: CASSLTGPAGDTQYF. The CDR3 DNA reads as TGCGCCAGCAGCTTGACAGGGCCGGCGGGGGATACGCAGTATTTT.

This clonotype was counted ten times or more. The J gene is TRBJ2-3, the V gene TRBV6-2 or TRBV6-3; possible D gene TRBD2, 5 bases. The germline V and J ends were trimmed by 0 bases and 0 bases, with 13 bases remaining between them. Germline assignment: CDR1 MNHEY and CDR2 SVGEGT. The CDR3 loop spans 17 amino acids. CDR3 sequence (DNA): TGTGCCAGCAGTTACTCGAGCGGCAGAGCCAGCACAGATACGCAGTATTTT. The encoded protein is CASSYSSGRASTDTQYF.